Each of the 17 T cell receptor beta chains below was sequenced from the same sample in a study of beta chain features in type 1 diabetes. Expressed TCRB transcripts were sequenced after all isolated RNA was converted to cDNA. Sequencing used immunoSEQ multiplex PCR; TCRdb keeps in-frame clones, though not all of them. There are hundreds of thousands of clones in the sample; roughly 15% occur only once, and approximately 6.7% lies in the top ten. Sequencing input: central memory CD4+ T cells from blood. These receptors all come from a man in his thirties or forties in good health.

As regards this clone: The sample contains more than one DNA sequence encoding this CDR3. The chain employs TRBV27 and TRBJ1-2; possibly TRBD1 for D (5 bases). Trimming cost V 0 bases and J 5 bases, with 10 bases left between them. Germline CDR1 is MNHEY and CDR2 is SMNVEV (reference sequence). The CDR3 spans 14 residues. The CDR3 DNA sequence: TGTGCCAGCAGTTTATCTGGGGGAAGGTATGGCTACACCTTC. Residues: CASSLSGGRYGYTF.

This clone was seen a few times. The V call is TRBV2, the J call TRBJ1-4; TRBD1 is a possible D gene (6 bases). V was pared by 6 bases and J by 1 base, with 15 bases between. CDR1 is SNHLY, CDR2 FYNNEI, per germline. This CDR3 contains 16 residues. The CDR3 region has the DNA TGTGCCAGCAGCCCCCGGGGACATGGAACTAATGAAAAACTGTTTTTT. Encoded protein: CASSPRGHGTNEKLFF.

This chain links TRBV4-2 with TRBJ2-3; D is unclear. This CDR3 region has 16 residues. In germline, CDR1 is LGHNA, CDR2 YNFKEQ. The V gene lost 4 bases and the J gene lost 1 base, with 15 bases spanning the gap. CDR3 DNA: TGTGCCAGCAGCCTAGAGAGAACGCCCGGCACAGATACGCAGTATTTT. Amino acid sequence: CASSLERTPGTDTQYF.

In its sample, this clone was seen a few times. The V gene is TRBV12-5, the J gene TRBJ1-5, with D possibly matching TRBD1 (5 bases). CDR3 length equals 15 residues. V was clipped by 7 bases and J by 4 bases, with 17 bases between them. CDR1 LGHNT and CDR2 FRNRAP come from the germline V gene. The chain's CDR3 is CASAPGTANNQPQHF. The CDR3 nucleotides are TGTGCTAGTGCCCCTGGGACGGCAAATAATCAGCCCCAGCATTTT.

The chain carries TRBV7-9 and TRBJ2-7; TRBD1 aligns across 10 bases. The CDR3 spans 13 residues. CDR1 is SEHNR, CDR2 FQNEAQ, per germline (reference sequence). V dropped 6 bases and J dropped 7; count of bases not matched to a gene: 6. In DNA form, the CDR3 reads TGTGCCAGCAGGGGACAGGGGCTTGGGGAGCAGTACTTC. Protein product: CASRGQGLGEQYF.

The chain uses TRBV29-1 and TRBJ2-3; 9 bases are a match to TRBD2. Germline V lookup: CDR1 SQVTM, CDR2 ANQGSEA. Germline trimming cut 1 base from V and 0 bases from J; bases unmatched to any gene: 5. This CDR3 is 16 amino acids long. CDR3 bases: TGCAGCGTTGAAGGGCTAGCGGGGCGAAGCACAGATACGCAGTATTTT. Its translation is CSVEGLAGRSTDTQYF.

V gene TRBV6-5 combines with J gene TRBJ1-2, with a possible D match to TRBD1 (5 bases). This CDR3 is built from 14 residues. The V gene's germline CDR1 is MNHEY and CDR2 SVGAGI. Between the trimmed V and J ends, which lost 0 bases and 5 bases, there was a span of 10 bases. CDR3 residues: CASSYSMDKYGYTF. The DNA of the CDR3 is TGTGCCAGCAGTTACTCGATGGACAAATATGGCTACACCTTC.

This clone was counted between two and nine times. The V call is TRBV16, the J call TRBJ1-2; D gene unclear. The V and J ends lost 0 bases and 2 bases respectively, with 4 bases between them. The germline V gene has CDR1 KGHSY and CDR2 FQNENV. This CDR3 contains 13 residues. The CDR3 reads CASSQSRNYGYTF. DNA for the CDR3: TGTGCCAGCAGCCAATCGAGGAACTATGGCTACACCTTC.

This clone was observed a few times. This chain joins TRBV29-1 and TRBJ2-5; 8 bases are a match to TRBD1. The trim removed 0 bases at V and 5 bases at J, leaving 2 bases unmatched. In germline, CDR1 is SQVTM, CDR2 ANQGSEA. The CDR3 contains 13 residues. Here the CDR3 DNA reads TGCAGCGTTGAAGACAGGGGGCGTGAGACCCAGTACTTC. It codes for CSVEDRGRETQYF.

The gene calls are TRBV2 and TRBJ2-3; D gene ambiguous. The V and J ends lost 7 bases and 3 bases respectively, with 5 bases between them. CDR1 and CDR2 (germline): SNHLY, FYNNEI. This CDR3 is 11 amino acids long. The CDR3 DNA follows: TGTGCCAGCAAGCTGACAGATACGCAGTATTTT. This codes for CASKLTDTQYF.

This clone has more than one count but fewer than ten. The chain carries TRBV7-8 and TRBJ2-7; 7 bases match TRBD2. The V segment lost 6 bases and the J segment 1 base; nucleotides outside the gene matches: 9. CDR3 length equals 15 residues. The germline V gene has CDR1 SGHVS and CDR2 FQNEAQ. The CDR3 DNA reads TGTGCCAGCAGAGTGGCTAGCGGACCGTCCTACGAGCAGTACGTC. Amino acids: CASRVASGPSYEQYV.

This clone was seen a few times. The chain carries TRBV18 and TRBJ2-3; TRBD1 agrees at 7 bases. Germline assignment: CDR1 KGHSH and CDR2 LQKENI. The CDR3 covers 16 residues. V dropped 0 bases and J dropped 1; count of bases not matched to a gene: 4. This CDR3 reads CASSPPKGTGTDTQYF. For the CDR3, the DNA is TGTGCCAGCTCACCACCGAAAGGGACAGGCACAGATACGCAGTATTTT.

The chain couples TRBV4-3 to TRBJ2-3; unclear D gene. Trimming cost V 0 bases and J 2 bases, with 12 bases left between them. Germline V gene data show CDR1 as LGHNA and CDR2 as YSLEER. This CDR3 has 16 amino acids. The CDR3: CASSQESGLATDTQYF. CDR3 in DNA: TGCGCCAGCAGCCAAGAAAGTGGGCTTGCCACAGATACGCAGTATTTT.

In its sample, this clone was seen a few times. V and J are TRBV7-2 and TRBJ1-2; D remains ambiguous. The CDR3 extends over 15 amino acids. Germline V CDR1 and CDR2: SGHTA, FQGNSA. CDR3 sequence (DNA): TGTGCGGGAGGATGGCTGGGTGATTCTATTTATGGCTACACCTTC. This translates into CAGGWLGDSIYGYTF.

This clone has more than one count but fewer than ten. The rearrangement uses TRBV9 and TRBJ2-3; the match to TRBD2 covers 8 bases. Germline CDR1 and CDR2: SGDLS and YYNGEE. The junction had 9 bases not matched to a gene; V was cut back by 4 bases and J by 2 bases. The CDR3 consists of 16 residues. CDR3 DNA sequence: TGTGCCAGCAGCTCTAGAGCGGGGGACATCACAGATACGCAGTATTTT. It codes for CASSSRAGDITDTQYF.

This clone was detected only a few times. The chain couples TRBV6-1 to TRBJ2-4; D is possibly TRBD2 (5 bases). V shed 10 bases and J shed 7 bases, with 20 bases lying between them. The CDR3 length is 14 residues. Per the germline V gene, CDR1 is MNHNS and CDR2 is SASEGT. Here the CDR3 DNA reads TGTGCCACATTTTCCCGGGCCCCGGGGAACATTCAGTACTTC. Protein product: CATFSRAPGNIQYF.

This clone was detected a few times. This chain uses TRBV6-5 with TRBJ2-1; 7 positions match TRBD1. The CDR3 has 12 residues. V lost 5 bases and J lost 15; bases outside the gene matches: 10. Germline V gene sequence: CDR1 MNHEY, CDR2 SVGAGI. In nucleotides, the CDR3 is TGTGCCAGCAGTACTATAAACAGGGGTATGTTCTTC. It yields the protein CASSTINRGMFF.